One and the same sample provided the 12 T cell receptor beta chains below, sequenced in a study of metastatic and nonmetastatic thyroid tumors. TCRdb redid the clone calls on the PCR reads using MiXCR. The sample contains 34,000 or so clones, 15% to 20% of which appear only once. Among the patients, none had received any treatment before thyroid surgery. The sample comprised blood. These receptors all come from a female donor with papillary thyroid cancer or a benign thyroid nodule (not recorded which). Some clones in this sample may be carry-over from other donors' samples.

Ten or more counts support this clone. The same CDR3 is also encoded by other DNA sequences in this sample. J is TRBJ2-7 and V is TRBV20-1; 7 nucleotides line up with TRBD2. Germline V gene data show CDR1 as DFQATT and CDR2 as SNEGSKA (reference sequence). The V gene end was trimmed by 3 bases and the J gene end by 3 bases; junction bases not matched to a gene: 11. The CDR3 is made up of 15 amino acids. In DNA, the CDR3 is TGCAGTGCTAGTCGAGGGAGGGTCGGACGCTACGAGCAGTACTTC. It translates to CSASRGRVGRYEQYF.

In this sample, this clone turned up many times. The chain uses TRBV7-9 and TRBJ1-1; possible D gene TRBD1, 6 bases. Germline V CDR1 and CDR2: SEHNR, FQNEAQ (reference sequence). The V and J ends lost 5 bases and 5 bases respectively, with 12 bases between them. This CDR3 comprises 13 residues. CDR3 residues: CASSTGTKTEAFF. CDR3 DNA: TGTGCCAGCAGCACCGGGACAAAAACTGAAGCTTTCTTT.

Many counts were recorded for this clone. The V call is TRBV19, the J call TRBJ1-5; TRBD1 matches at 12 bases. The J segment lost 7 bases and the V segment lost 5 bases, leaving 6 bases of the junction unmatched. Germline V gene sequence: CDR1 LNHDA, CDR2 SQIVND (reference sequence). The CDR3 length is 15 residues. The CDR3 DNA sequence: TGTGCCAGTAGTCGGGACAGGGGGCAGGGGCAGCCCCAGCATTTT. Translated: CASSRDRGQGQPQHF.

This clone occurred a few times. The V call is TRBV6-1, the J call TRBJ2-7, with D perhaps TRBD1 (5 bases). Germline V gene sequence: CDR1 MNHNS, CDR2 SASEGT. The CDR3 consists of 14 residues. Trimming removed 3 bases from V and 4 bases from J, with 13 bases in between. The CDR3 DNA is TGTGCCAGCAGTGAGGTAGGGGTGAAGTACGAGCAGTACTTC. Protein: CASSEVGVKYEQYF.

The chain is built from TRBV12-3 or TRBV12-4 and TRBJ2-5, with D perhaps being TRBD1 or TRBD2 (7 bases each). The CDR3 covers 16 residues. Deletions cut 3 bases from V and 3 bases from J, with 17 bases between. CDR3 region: CASSFGRSGGEETQYF. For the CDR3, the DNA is TGTGCCAGCAGTTTTGGGCGATCAGGGGGGGAAGAGACCCAGTACTTC.

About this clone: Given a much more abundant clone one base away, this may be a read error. CDR3 sequence: CASSRESVSGRVDSYNEQFF. The CDR3 nucleotides are TGCGCCAGCAGCCGAGAGTCGGTTAGCGGGAGAGTAGACTCCTACAATGAGCAGTTCTTC. The chain joins TRBV4-1 to TRBJ2-1, with TRBD2 matching over 9 bases. Trimming removed 4 bases from V and 0 bases from J; junction bases left unmatched: 16. CDR3 length: 20 amino acids. The V gene's germline CDR1 is MGHRA and CDR2 YSYEKL.

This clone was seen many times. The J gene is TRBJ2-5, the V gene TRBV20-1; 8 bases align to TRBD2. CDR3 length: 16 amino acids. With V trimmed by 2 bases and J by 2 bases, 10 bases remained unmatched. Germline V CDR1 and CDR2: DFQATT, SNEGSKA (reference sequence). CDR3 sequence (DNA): TGCAGTGCTAGACTAATGACTAGCGCGATACAAGAGACCCAGTACTTC. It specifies CSARLMTSAIQETQYF.

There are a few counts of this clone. As DNA, the CDR3 is TGCGCCAGCAGCTTAGGACAGGGGGCTCAGATGAGGGAGCAGTACTTC. Amino acid sequence: CASSLGQGAQMREQYF. The chain employs TRBV5-1 and TRBJ2-7, with TRBD1 matching over 11 bases. Germline loops: CDR1 SGHRS, CDR2 YFSETQ. The trim removed 2 bases at V and 7 bases at J, leaving 11 bases unmatched. This CDR3 has 16 amino acids. Filled out from reference TRBV5-1 and TRBJ2-7, the complete variable domain reads KAGVTQTPRYLIKTRGQQVTLSCSPISGHRSVSWYQQTPGQGLQFLFEYFSETQRNKGNFPGRFSGRQFSNSRSEMNVSTLELGDSALYLCASSLGQGAQMREQYFGPGTRLTVT.

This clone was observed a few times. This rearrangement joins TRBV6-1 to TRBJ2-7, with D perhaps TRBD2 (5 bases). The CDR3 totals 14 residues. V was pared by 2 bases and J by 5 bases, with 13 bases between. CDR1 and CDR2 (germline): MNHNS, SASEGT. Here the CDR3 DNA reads TGTGCCAGCAGTGAAATACTAGAGCCTGACGAGCAGTACTTC. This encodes CASSEILEPDEQYF.

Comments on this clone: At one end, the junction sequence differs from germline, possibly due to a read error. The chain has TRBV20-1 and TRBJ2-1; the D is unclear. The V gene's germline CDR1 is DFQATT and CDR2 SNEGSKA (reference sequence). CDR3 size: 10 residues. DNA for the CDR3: TGCATTGCTAGTCAGTTTGAGCAGTTCTTC. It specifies CIASQFEQFF.

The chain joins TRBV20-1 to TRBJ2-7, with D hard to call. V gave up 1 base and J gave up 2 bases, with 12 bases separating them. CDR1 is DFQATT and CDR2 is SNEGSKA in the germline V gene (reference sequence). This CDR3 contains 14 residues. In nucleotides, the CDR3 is TGCAGTGCTAGAGGTGCCTCGATTACCTACGAGCAGTACTTC. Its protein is CSARGASITYEQYF.

For the CDR3, the DNA is TGTGCCACCAGTGATTTTAGGGGGGAAACCTACGAGCAGTACTTC. This encodes CATSDFRGETYEQYF. The rearrangement uses TRBV24-1 and TRBJ2-7; D might be TRBD1 or TRBD2, each matching 6 bases. V lost 1 base to trimming and J lost 2 bases, with 11 bases between them. CDR3 length: 15 amino acids. CDR1 is KGHDR, CDR2 SFDVKD, per germline.